One TCR beta chain is described in this entry. Its target antigen remains unknown. Base qualities were left out, and no much larger clone turns up one base away. The sample belongs to a study of molecular identifiers for immune sequencing clone quantification (dated by TCRdb to the late 2010s). Regarding the study in general: For a replicate experiment, RNA from roughly 18,000 or 92,000 naive CD8 T cells was divided into five aliquots, and four of the five aliquots were sequenced. This methods study used CD8 T cells to benchmark TCR RNA copy counting and molecular-identifier clustering-based TCR repertoire sequencing (MIDCIRS). The investigation overall reported the following: Clones above 20 RNA copies held over 97% of molecules in CMV-specific effector cells but under 1% in naive cells. A single cell's worth of spiked-in Jurkat TCR RNA was reported detectable even among 850,000 to 1,000,000 naive CD8 T cells. When barcode sub-clustering was omitted, TCR diversity was inflated by chimeric consensus sequences, with chimeras reaching as high as 47%. Identical TCR molecules sharing a barcode could cause highly expanded clone sizes to be underestimated. The naive libraries included spiked-in Jurkat TCR RNA (roughly nine copies' worth), and this Jurkat TCR RNA is not part of the donor repertoire. Modeling indicated roughly 3.2 TCR RNA copies recovered per cell, compared with around 10 by digital PCR, which implies a capture efficiency of around 30%.

The library was prepared using PCR. The reads were generated on an Illumina HiSeq 4000. Preparation of bulk TCR libraries followed a previously described approach, with the TCR primers listed in Table S5. The Qiagen AllPrep DNA/RNA kit was used to purify total RNA. Reads from multiple sequencing runs of the same library were pooled before analysis. Concerning the study's data processing: Reads were retained only if the reads had an exact TCR constant sequence, and the retained reads were trimmed to 150 nt and grouped according to their 12-nt molecular barcodes. Reads within each barcode group were sub-clustered using a 15% Levenshtein threshold, and quality-weighted consensus sequences were constructed for each RNA molecule. Non-functional sequences were filtered out, along with any lower-count sequence sitting one edit away from another sequence. Barcode sub-clusters with fewer than 20% of the maximum read count were removed, based on fitting two negative binomial distributions. The public reads were reprocessed in TCRdb via fastp at Q25 and MiXCR, keeping in-frame beta chains. Every CDR3 protein is listed once, alongside the most common genes and DNA of its rows. These V and J calls derive from TCRdb rather than the authors' analysis. The sample contains some 650,000 distinct CDR3 sequences, 15% to 20% of them found a single time. About 0.9% of the sample is in the top ten clones.

Libraries of naive CD8 T cells were built from anywhere between about 17,000 and 1,000,000 sorted cells, with 10%, 30% or 50% of the purified RNA used. Naive CD8 T cells were FACS-sorted as CD8+CD4-CCR7+CD45RA+ on a BD FACSAria II into RLT Plus buffer. To test detection sensitivity, Jurkat RNA equivalent to more than 9 TCR copies was spiked into samples of about 19,000-1,000,000 naive CD8 T cells. Enrichment of CD8 T cells was performed with RosetteSep CD8+ T Cell Enrichment Cocktail and Ficoll-Paque, after which ACK red cell lysis was carried out. V loses 6 bases of germline sequence and J loses 3 bases, and the interval between the two ends is 20 bases. CDR1 and CDR2, per the germline V gene, are MDHEN and SYDVKM. From its cysteine to its phenylalanine, the CDR3 spans 16 amino acids. Only the CDR3 portion is preserved as DNA: 48 bases, with reading frame beginning at the first base.

This TCR was sampled from a human donor in good health. Some libraries in this study had Jurkat cell RNA spiked in. The chain links TRBV28 with TRBJ2-5, with the D segment possibly TRBD1 or TRBD2, each aligning over 5 bases. The sample comprised naive CD8+ T cells from blood, with Jurkat cell RNA spiked in. This specimen's cell subset or site label, per the study, means: FACS-sorted CD8+CD4-CCR7+CD45RA+ naive T cells. The nucleotide sequence is given as TGTGCCAGCAGCTCACAACCGGGACCTCTAAAAGAGACCCAGTACTTC. Protein translation: CASSSQPGPLKETQYF.